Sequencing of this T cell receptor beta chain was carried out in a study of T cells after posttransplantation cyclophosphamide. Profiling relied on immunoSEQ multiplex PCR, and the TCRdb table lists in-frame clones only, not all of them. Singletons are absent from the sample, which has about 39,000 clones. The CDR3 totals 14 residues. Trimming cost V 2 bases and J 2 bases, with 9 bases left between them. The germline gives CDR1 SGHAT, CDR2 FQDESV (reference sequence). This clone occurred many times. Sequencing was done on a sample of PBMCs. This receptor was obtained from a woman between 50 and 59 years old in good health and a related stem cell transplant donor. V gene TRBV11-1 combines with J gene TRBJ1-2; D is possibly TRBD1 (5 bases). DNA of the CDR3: TGTGCCAGCAGCTTACTAGACAGCAACTATGGCTACACCTTC. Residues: CASSLLDSNYGYTF.